Sequencing of this TCR beta chain was carried out in a study of T cells in Graves' hyperthyroidism and ophthalmopathy. Under 3 months was the duration of disease in ophthalmopathy patients, who also had a Clinical Activity Score of at least 3 and a NOSPECS grade of at least 4. Amplification of TCR beta CDR3 regions used RNA as the template. The TCR CDR3 was amplified in a first-round RT-PCR using the HTBI primer set. TCRdb re-analysed the multiplex PCR reads in MiXCR, keeping a single row per CDR3 protein. The sample includes hundreds of thousands of distinct CDR3 sequences, approximately 20% seen only once; the top ten take 40% to 50%. This CDR3 contains 12 residues. Germline-derived CDR1 and CDR2 are MNHEY and SMNVEV (reference sequence). V was pared by 6 bases and J by 8 bases, with 12 bases between.

The rearrangement joins TRBV27 to TRBJ2-3; D is undetermined. This sequence was found in a man in his forties with Graves' ophthalmopathy. The sequenced sample was blood. Written as DNA, the CDR3 is TGTGCCAGCAGACCAGCTTTGGGTACGCAGTATTTT. It translates to CASRPALGTQYF.